The present entry profiles one TCR beta chain with its context. CDR1 LGHDT and CDR2 YNNKEL come from the germline V gene (reference sequence). The V and J ends lost 4 bases and 5 bases respectively, with 14 bases between them. The CDR3 has 14 amino acids. The sample is drawn from a study of blood T cell repertoires in COVID-19. The wider study: Samples of COVID-19 (acute and convalescent) were obtained from the United States, Italy and Spain.

Authors' analysis steps: Amplification with reference gene primers provided the estimates of nucleated cell counts. Profiled with immunoSEQ multiplex PCR; TCRdb holds only in-frame clones, not every one. V, J and clone size were drawn from that table, and D and trimming were deduced from the DNA. Of approximately 96,000 clones in the sample, nearly 95% were seen once. The source material was peripheral blood. This receptor was identified in a human donor with active COVID-19. The donor label of this sample is uncertain. This chain connects TRBV3-1 (or the pseudogene TRBV3-2) to TRBJ1-1; D is undetermined. The DNA for the CDR3 is TGTGCCAGCAGCCCCACCAGGTCGGGGACTGAAGCTTTCTTT. Translated, it gives CASSPTRSGTEAFF.